Described below is a single TCR beta chain sequence and its context. This specimen comes from a study of T cell changes during pregnancy in multiple sclerosis. Generated by immunoSEQ multiplex PCR, the TCRdb table keeps only in-frame clones and is missing some. This table holds under 70,000 clones, 91% found once. The V end was cut by 1 base, the J end by 4 bases, with 15 bases between. CDR1 is SGHTA and CDR2 is FQGNSA in the germline V gene. The CDR3 spans 16 residues. Sequencing used peripheral blood, obtained after pregnancy. V gene TRBV7-2 combines with J gene TRBJ2-3, with D tentatively TRBD2 (5 bases). The TCR originated in a female donor in good health, enrolled as a control in a pregnancy study. CDR3 sequence (DNA): TGTGCCAGCAGCTTAGTTACTAGAAAAGGTCCAGATACGCAGTATTTT. This translates into CASSLVTRKGPDTQYF.